Shown below are 10 T cell receptor beta chains from a single sample sequenced in a study of T cells in Graves' hyperthyroidism and ophthalmopathy. TCR beta CDR3 sequences were amplified from RNA transcripts. An initial round of RT-PCR targeting the TCR CDR3 relied on the HTBI primer set. TCRdb reprocessed the multiplex PCR reads via MiXCR and lists one record per CDR3 protein. This table has approximately 210,000 distinct CDR3 sequences, approximately 17% appearing once. The specimen sequenced was blood. The receptor source for this set is a man aged 50 to 59 with Graves' hyperthyroidism.

This clonotype was counted between two and nine times. The chain joins TRBV5-1 to TRBJ2-7, with 8 bases aligning to TRBD2. Trimming removed 5 bases from V and 1 base from J; junction bases left unmatched: 8. The germline V gene encodes CDR1 SGHRS and CDR2 YFSETQ. The length of the CDR3 is 15 residues. CDR3 nucleotide sequence: TGCGCCAGCAGTATAGTTGCGGGAGGATCCTACGAGCAGTACTTC. Encoded protein: CASSIVAGGSYEQYF.

The sample holds a few counts of this clonotype. The chain carries TRBV10-3 and TRBJ1-1; D gene uncertain. The V and J ends lost 2 bases and 3 bases respectively, with 10 bases between them. The germline V gene has CDR1 ENHRY and CDR2 SYGVKD. The CDR3 runs 14 residues. The CDR3 DNA reads TGTGCCATCAGTGAGAAGATTGCGGACACTGAAGCTTTCTTT. It is translated as CAISEKIADTEAFF.

The table lists this clonotype with many counts. V usage is TRBV12-3 or TRBV12-4 and J usage is TRBJ1-5, with D perhaps TRBD1 (5 bases). Trimming took off 3 bases at V and 3 bases at J, with 9 bases between the two ends. The CDR3 covers 14 residues. The CDR3 coding sequence is TGTGCCAGCAGTTTTCGGGGGTACAATCAGCCCCAGCATTTT. Translation: CASSFRGYNQPQHF.

This clonotype was seen a handful of times. The CDR3 DNA sequence: TGTGCCAGCAGCCAGCCACCTTTAGCGGGGGTTAGCACAGATACGCAGTATTTT. Translation: CASSQPPLAGVSTDTQYF. V gene TRBV7-2 combines with J gene TRBJ2-3, with 9 bases aligning to TRBD2. This CDR3 is 18 amino acids long. Per germline, CDR1 SGHTA and CDR2 FQGNSA. Trimming took 5 bases from V and 0 from J; bases not matched to a gene: 12.

This clonotype was found many times. V gene TRBV12-5 combines with J gene TRBJ2-1, with 13 positions matching TRBD2. The V and J ends lost 7 bases and 5 bases, in that order; junction bases with no gene match: 5. This CDR3 region has 15 residues. Per germline, CDR1 LGHNT and CDR2 FRNRAP. This CDR3 reads CASVSGTSGNNEQFF. The CDR3 nucleotides are TGTGCTAGTGTCTCGGGGACTAGCGGGAACAATGAGCAGTTCTTC.

The J gene is TRBJ1-1, the V gene TRBV4-1; D gene unclear. Per the germline V gene, CDR1 is MGHRA and CDR2 is YSYEKL. This CDR3 has 13 amino acids. V lost 1 base and J 10 bases, leaving 13 bases between the germline ends. CDR3: CASSQGLGVAAFF. CDR3 sequence (DNA): TGCGCCAGCAGCCAAGGACTTGGGGTCGCAGCTTTCTTT.

This clonotype was found many times. The V call is TRBV12-3 or TRBV12-4, the J call TRBJ1-2; D gene ambiguous. V lost 3 bases and J 4 bases, leaving 6 bases between the germline ends. The CDR3 has 12 residues. DNA for the CDR3: TGTGCCAGCAGTTTTTCCAGCTATGGCTACACCTTC. Protein: CASSFSSYGYTF.

Many counts were recorded for this clonotype. This chain uses TRBV20-1 with TRBJ2-7; D call uncertain. Trimming removed 3 bases at V and 2 bases at J, with 11 bases between. Germline CDR1 reads DFQATT; CDR2 reads SNEGSKA (reference sequence). The CDR3 is 13 amino acids. Here the CDR3 reads CSASGPLTYEQYF. In nucleotides, the CDR3 is TGCAGTGCTAGCGGGCCCCTAACCTACGAGCAGTACTTC.

J is TRBJ2-3 and V is TRBV6-2 or TRBV6-3; 12 bases fit TRBD2. V shed 6 bases and J 1 base; nucleotides not matched to a gene: 2. The CDR3 has 15 amino acids. Germline CDR1 is MNHEY and CDR2 is SVGEGT. The CDR3 spells CASRWTSGGTDTQYF. The DNA of the CDR3 is TGTGCCAGCAGATGGACTAGCGGGGGCACAGATACGCAGTATTTT.

Concerning this clonotype: A much more abundant neighbour one base away suggests this may be a read error. The chain employs TRBV29-1 and TRBJ2-7; D is tentatively TRBD1 or TRBD2 (5 bases each). The germline gives CDR1 SQVTM, CDR2 ANQGSEA. This CDR3 contains 13 residues. In DNA, the CDR3 is TGCAGAGTTGCAGGGCCGAGCGGCTACGAGCAGTACTTC. This encodes CRVAGPSGYEQYF.